The clone carrying this T cell receptor beta chain has just a few counts. Its antigen remains unidentified. The trim removed 4 bases at V and 4 bases at J, leaving 4 bases unmatched. The germline CDR1 and CDR2 sequences are SGDLS and YYNGEE. The length of the CDR3 is 16 residues. The data were taken from a study of T-cell reconstitution after alpha-beta-depleted transplantation in children. Study-wide results and limits: Certain patients had high TCRbeta diversity at day 60, and it came from recipient T cells and thymic progenitors that survived. T cells produced anew were the main source of T-cell counts and diversity one year after transplant. There were reportedly several hundred expanded graft clones from which alpha-beta T cells came about two months after transplant.

Unique molecular identifiers were used in preparing the TCRbeta library. Each CDR3 protein is one row after TCRdb ran MiXCR on the PCR reads. The data hold 250,000 to 300,000 distinct CDR3 sequences, with over 9.5% observed a single time. This clonotype was sampled from a boy less than two years old with acute myeloid leukemia, due to receive a stem cell transplant. The rearrangement links TRBV9 to TRBJ2-2; 13 bases match TRBD2. The material sequenced was PBMCs, taken before TCRalphabeta/CD19-depleted stem cell transplant. CDR3 sequence (DNA): TGTGCCAGCAGCCCCAGGACTAGCGGGAGCACCGGGGAGCTGTTTTTT. Translated: CASSPRTSGSTGELFF.